This T cell receptor (beta chain) comes out of a study of tissue T cells after allogeneic stem cell transplantation. As to this clone: Its target is unknown.

The repertoire was sequenced with immunoSEQ multiplex PCR; TCRdb's copy has only in-frame clones and lacks some. The data hold some 5,800 clones, with roughly 60% observed a single time. V was clipped by 0 bases and J by 6 bases, with 15 bases between them. The CDR3 is made up of 16 amino acids. Germline assignment: CDR1 LGHDT and CDR2 YNNKEL (reference sequence). Study-level findings and limits: Blood and spleen captured only part of the tissue TCR repertoire. Shared clones across patients were few; motif clustering revealed tissue-specific shared signatures.

The sequencing used tissue from the jejunum, collected at autopsy. The rearrangement links TRBV3-1 (or the pseudogene TRBV3-2) to TRBJ2-1, with D unclear. The receptor was derived from a male donor aged 60 or over with lung cancer. The CDR3 DNA reads as TGTGCCAGCAGCCAAGATAGGGTGGTAGGCGGCAATGAGCAGTTCTTC. Translation: CASSQDRVVGGNEQFF.